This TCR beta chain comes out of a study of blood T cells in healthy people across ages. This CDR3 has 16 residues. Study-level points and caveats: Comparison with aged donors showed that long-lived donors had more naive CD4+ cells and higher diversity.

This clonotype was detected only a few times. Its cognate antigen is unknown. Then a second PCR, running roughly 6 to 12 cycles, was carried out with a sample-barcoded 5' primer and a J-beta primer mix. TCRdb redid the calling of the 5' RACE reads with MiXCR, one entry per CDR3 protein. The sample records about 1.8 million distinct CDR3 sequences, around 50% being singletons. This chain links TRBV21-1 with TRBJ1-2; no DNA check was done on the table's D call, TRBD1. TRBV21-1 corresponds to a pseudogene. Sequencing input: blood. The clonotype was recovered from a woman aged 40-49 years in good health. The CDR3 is CASSQVKGARLYGYTF. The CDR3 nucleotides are TGTGCCAGCAGCCAAGTCAAGGGGGCTCGCCTTTATGGCTACACCTTC.